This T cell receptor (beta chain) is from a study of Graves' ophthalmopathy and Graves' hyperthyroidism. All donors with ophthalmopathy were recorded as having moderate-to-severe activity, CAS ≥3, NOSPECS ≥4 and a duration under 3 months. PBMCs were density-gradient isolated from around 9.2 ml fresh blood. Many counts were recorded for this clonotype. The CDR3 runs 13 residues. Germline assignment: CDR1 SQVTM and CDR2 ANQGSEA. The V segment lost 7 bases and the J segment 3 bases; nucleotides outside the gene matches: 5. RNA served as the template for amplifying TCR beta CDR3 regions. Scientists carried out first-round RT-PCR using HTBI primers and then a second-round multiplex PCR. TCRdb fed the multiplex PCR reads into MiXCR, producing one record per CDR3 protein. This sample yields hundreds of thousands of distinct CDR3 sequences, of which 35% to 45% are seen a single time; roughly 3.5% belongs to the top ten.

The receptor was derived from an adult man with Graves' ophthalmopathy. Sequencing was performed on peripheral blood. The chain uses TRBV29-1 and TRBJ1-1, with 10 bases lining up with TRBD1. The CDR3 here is CSADGTGDTEAFF. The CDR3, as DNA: TGCAGCGCCGACGGGACAGGGGACACTGAAGCTTTCTTT.